This is a list of T cell receptor beta chains from one sample in a study of T-cell memory formation after mild COVID-19. TCRdb reprocessed the 5' RACE reads with MiXCR, giving one entry per CDR3 protein. The table shows roughly 14,000 distinct CDR3 sequences, with over 20% occurring only once. Material: PBMCs or a T cell subset sorted from them (not recorded which). These receptor sequences come from a man aged 18 to 30 who had mild COVID-19 (a few samples of this study predate the infection). Cell type and time point are not known. Both conserved end residues are part of each CDR3.

>TRBV20-1|TRBJ1-4
CSAKAGTTNEKLFF
>TRBV5-1|TRBJ2-3
CASSSTSSTDTQYF
>TRBV6-6|TRBJ1-5
CASSPVGVQPQHF
>TRBV3-1|TRBJ2-6
CASSPDRGLGGANVLTF
>TRBV15|TRBJ2-3
CATSRDSADTQYF
>TRBV6-6|TRBJ2-7
CASKDRGLSYEQYF
>TRBV4-3|TRBJ2-1
CASSRSLRDSNEQFF
>TRBV9|TRBJ2-1
CASSIDGLPYNEQFF
>TRBV6-5|TRBJ1-2
CASRRGQVSNRGYTF
>TRBV7-6|TRBJ2-1
CASSDPGTSNEQFF